This TCR beta chain was identified in a study of post-analysis software for immune sequencing data. Points from the study as a whole: With TRBV5-6, TRBV5-1 and TRBV20-1 included, about five TRBV segments were more frequent in patients than in controls.

Germline CDR1 and CDR2: ENHRY and SYGVKD. J was trimmed by 10 bases and V by 4 bases; bases with no gene match: 6. The length of the CDR3 is 15 residues. Unique molecular identifiers tagged the TCR beta cDNA libraries. A single record per CDR3 protein comes from TCRdb applying MiXCR to the PCR reads. The top ten hold approximately 4.4% of the sample, which has about 820,000 distinct CDR3 sequences, around 50% seen once. This clonotype was picked up a small number of times. Antigen: not known. The TCR was taken from a girl aged 5-17 years with multiple sclerosis. The sequenced sample was blood. The chain has TRBV10-3 and TRBJ1-6; 11 nucleotides agree with TRBD1. CDR3 sequence reads: CAISAPGTGGSPLHF. CDR3 nucleotides: TGTGCCATCAGTGCTCCGGGGACAGGGGGGTCACCCCTCCACTTT.